The 8 T cell receptor beta chains presented below share a single source sample, sequenced in a study of human T cells and chemical hapten exposure (TCRdb year 2021). The time point label corresponds to: patch test 2, 6 weeks after DPC sensitization. The treatment or condition label, as the study defines it: therapeutic diphenylcyclopropenone sensitization with weekly scalp DPC. The method was RACE. Data came from a NextSeq 500. TCRdb cleaned the public reads at Q25 with fastp, built clones with MiXCR and kept in-frame beta chains. Each entry is one CDR3 protein sequence, shown with its most common DNA and genes. This sample gives 330,000 or so distinct CDR3 sequences in total; about 6.3% of them show up just once. About 5.4% of the sample is held by the ten biggest clonotypes. The sample in question was whole blood, obtained in connection with sensitization to the hapten diphenylcyclopropenone (DPC). These receptors originate from a woman aged 18 to 35 with alopecia areata. Some clones in this sample may be carry-over from other donors' samples.

The rearrangement uses TRBV10-3 and TRBJ1-4, with D perhaps TRBD1 (6 bases). The germline gives CDR1 ENHRY, CDR2 SYGVKD. The V end was cut by 10 bases, the J end by 0 bases, with 12 bases between. The CDR3 extends over 14 amino acids. Here the CDR3 reads CATRQAATNEKLFF. In DNA, the CDR3 is TGTGCCACCCGACAGGCAGCAACTAATGAAAAACTGTTTTTT.

The rearrangement links TRBV6-6 to TRBJ2-7; 9 nucleotides agree with TRBD1. CDR1 is MNHNY, CDR2 SVGAGI, per germline (reference sequence). V was pared by 0 bases and J by 0 bases, with 3 bases of the junction left unmatched. This CDR3 has 16 amino acids. CDR3 in DNA: TGTGCCAGCAGTTACTCAGGGACAGGGCGCTCCTACGAGCAGTACTTC. Translated, it gives CASSYSGTGRSYEQYF.

This clonotype was detected ten times or more. The J gene is TRBJ2-2, the V gene TRBV12-5; D perhaps matches TRBD1 (5 bases). Germline CDR1 reads LGHNT; CDR2 reads FRNRAP. With 10 bases removed from V and 7 bases from J, the gap between germline ends came to 16 bases. This CDR3 is built from 13 residues. The CDR3 DNA is TGTGCTACGAGGCAGGGCCAGGTCGGGGAGCTGTTTTTT. It is translated as CATRQGQVGELFF.

This clonotype was seen more than once but under ten times. This chain joins TRBV27 and TRBJ2-7; D is possibly TRBD1 (6 bases). Trimming took 3 bases from V and 4 from J, leaving 16 bases between them. This CDR3 has 15 residues. Germline V gives CDR1 MNHEY, CDR2 SMNVEV (reference sequence). Here the CDR3 reads CASSLKTGWGYEQYF. The CDR3 DNA reads as TGTGCCAGCAGTTTGAAAACAGGGTGGGGTTACGAGCAGTACTTC.

V gene TRBV27 combines with J gene TRBJ2-7, with 7 bases fitting TRBD1. CDR3 size: 15 residues. V shed 3 bases, J shed 3 bases, and the junction held 8 bases outside the gene matches. Germline V lookup: CDR1 MNHEY, CDR2 SMNVEV (reference sequence). CDR3 region: CASSFRDSLFYEQYF. The CDR3 nucleotides read TGTGCCAGCAGTTTTCGGGACAGCCTATTCTACGAGCAGTACTTC.

The chain carries TRBV2 and TRBJ1-3, with D uncertain. The CDR3 runs to 18 residues. In germline, CDR1 is SNHLY, CDR2 FYNNEI. Trimming left V 6 bases short and J 1 base short, with 22 bases between. Here the CDR3 DNA reads TGTGCCAGCAGCCCGAGAATTCTGACAAGAGTTTCTGGAAACACCATATATTTT. Amino acids: CASSPRILTRVSGNTIYF.

J is TRBJ2-3 and V is TRBV9, with TRBD2 as a possible D gene (6 bases). There are 15 residues in the CDR3. V was pared by 0 bases and J by 4 bases, with 12 bases between. CDR1 SGDLS and CDR2 YYNGEE come from the germline V gene. In nucleotides, the CDR3 is TGTGCCAGCAGCGTAGGGAGGGGACGAGCAGATACGCAGTATTTT. Its protein product is CASSVGRGRADTQYF.

This clonotype was detected many times. The gene calls are TRBV7-2 and TRBJ1-5; D not resolved. The CDR3 totals 15 residues. V dropped 1 base and J dropped 3 bases, with 10 bases sitting between them. Germline assignment: CDR1 SGHTA and CDR2 FQGNSA. CDR3 nucleotides: TGTGCCAGCAGCTTAGGTAGACCCTACAATCAGCCCCAGCATTTT. Encoded protein: CASSLGRPYNQPQHF.